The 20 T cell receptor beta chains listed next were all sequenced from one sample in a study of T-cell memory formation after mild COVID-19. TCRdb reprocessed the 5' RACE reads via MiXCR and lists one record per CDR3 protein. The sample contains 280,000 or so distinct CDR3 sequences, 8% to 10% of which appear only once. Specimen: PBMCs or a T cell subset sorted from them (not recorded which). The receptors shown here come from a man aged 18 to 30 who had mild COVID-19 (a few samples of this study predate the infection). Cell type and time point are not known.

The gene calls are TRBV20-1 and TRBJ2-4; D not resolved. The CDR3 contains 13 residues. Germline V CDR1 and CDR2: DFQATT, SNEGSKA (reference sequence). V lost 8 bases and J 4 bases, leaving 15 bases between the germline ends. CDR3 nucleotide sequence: TGCAGTTGGTTCGTTATACCGAAAAACATTCAGTACTTC. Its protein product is CSWFVIPKNIQYF.

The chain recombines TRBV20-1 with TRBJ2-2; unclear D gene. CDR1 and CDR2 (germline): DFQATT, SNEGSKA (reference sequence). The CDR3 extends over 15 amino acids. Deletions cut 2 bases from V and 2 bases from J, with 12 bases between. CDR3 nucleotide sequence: TGCAGTGCTAGATCGTCTCCCGAAAACACCGGGGAGCTGTTTTTT. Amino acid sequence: CSARSSPENTGELFF.

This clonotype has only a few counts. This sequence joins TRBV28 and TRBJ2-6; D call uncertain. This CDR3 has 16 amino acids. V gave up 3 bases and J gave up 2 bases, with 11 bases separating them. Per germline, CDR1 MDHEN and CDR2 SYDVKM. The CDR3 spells CASSFRALAGANVLTF. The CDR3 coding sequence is TGTGCCAGCAGTTTCCGGGCTCTTGCTGGGGCCAACGTCCTGACTTTC.

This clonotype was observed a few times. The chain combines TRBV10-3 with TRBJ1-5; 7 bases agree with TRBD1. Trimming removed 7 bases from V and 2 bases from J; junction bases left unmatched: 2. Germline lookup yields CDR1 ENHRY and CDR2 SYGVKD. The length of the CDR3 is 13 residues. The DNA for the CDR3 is TGTGCCATCAATCAGGGGGGCAATCAGCCCCAGCATTTT. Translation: CAINQGGNQPQHF.

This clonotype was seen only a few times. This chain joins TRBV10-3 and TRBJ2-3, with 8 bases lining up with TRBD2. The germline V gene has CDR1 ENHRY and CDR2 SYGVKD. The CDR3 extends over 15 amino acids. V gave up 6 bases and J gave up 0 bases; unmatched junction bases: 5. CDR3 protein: CAISPSGSSTDTQYF. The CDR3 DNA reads TGTGCCATCAGCCCTAGCGGGTCCAGCACAGATACGCAGTATTTT.

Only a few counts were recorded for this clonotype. The CDR3 region has the DNA TGCAGTGCTCTTGGTCTCTACGAGCAGTACGTC. Protein: CSALGLYEQYV. This chain joins TRBV20-1 and TRBJ2-7; no clear D gene. Trimming took 5 bases from V and 3 from J, leaving 8 bases between them. CDR1 and CDR2 (germline): DFQATT, SNEGSKA (reference sequence). The CDR3 totals 11 residues.

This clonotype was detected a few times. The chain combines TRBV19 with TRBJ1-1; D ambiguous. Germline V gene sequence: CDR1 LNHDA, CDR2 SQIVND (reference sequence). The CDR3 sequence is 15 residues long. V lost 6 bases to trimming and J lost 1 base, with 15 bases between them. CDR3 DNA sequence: TGTGCCAGTAGAAGCCCCGGGGTAGGGAACACTGAAGCTTTCTTT. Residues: CASRSPGVGNTEAFF.

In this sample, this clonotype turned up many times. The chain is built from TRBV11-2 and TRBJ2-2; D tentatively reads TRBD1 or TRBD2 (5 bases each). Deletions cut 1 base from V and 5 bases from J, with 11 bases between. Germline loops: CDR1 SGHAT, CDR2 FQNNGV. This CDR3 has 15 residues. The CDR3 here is CASSLAGTTTGELFF. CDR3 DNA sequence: TGTGCCAGCAGCTTAGCCGGGACCACAACCGGGGAGCTGTTTTTT.

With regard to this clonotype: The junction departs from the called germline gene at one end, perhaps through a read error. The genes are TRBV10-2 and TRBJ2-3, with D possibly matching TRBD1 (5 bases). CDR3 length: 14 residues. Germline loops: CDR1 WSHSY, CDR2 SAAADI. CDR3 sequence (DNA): TGCGCCAGCAGTGACAGGGTCGGTTCAGATACGAAGTATTTT. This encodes CASSDRVGSDTKYF.

The CDR3, as DNA: TGTGCCAGCAGCTTCGGCACCCGCACAGATACGCAGTATTTT. The encoded protein is CASSFGTRTDTQYF. This sequence joins TRBV5-6 and TRBJ2-3; D call uncertain. The V end was cut by 2 bases, the J end by 1 base, with 8 bases between. The V gene's germline CDR1 is SGHDT and CDR2 YYEEEE. The CDR3 sequence is 14 residues long.

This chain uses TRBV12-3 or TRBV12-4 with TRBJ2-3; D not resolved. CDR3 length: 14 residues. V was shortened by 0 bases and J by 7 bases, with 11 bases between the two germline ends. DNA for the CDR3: TGTGCCAGCAGTTTAGCAGGTGGCAGGAATACGCAGTATTTT. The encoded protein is CASSLAGGRNTQYF.

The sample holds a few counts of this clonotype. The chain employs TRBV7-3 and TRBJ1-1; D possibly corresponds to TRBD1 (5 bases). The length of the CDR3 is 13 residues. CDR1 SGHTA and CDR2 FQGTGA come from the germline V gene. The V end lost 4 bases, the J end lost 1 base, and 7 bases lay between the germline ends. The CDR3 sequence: CASSWGTNTEAFF. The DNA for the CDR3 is TGTGCCAGCAGCTGGGGGACGAACACTGAAGCTTTCTTT.

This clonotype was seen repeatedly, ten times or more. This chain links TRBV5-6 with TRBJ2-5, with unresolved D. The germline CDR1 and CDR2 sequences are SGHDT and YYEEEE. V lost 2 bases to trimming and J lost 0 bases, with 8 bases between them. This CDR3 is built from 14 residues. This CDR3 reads CASSLPGYQETQYF. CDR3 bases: TGTGCCAGCAGCTTACCTGGGTACCAAGAGACCCAGTACTTC.

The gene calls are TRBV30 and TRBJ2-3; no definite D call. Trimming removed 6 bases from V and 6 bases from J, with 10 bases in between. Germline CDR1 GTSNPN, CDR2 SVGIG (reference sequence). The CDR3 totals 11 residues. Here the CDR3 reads CACALVDTQYF. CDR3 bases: TGTGCCTGCGCGCTGGTTGATACGCAGTATTTT. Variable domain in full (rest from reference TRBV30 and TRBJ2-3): SQTIHQWPATLVQPVGSPLSLECTVEGTSNPNLYWYRQAAGRGLQLLFYSVGIGQISSEVPQNLSASRPQDRQFILSSKKLLLSDSGFYLCACALVDTQYFGPGTRLTVL.

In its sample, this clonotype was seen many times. The CDR3 loop reads CASSETIRGPAYEQYF. The CDR3 DNA sequence: TGTGCCAGCAGTGAAACCATCCGGGGGCCCGCCTACGAGCAGTACTTC. This chain uses TRBV25-1 with TRBJ2-7; the D gene could be TRBD1 or TRBD2 (6 bases each). The CDR3 extends over 16 amino acids. Germline V gene data show CDR1 as MGHDK and CDR2 as SYGVNS. V lost 2 bases and J 2 bases, leaving 16 bases between the germline ends.

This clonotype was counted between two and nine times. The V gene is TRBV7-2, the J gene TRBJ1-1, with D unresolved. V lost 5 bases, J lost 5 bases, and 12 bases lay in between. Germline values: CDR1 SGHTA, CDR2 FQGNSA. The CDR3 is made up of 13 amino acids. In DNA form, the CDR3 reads TGTGCCAGCAGCCGGGTAGGGAAGACTGAAGCTTTCTTT. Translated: CASSRVGKTEAFF.

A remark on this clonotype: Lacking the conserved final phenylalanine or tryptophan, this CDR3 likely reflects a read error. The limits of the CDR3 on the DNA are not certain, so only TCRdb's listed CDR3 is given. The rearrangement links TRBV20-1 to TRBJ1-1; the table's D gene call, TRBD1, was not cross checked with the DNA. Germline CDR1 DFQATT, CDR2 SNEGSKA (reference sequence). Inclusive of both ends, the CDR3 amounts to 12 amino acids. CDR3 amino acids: CSASQGQGPPEV.

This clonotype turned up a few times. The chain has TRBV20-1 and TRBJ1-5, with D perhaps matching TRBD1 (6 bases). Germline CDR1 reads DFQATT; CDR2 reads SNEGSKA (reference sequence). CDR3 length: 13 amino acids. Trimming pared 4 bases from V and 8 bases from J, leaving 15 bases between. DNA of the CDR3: TGCAGTGCTACCCCGAACCACAGGGAGCCCCAGCATTTT. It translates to CSATPNHREPQHF.

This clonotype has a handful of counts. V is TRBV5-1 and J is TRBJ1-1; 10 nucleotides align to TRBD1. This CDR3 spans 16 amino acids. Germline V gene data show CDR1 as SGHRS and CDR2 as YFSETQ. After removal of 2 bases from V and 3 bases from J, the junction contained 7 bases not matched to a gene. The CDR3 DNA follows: TGCGCCAGCAGCTTAACTGGACAGGGGGGACACACTGAAGCTTTCTTT. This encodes CASSLTGQGGHTEAFF.

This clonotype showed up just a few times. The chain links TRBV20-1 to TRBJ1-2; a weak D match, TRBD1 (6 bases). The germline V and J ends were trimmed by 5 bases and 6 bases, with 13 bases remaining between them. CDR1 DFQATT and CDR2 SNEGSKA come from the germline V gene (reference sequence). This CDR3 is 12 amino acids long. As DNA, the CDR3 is TGCAGTGCTGGCCTGGGGGGCGATGGCTACACCTTC. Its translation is CSAGLGGDGYTF.